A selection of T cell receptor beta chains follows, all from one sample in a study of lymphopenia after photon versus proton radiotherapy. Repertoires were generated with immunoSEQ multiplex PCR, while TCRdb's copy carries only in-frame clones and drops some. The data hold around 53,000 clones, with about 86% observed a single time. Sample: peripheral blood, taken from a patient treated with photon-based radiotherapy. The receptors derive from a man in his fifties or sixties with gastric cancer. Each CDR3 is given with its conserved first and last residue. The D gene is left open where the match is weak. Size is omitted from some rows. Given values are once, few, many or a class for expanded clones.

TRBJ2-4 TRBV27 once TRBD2 CASSLKLAGGLAKNIQYF
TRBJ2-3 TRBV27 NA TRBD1 CASSFNRGPDTQYF
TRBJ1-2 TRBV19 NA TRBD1 CASSMWGQGAGYTF
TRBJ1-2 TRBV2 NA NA CASTRSGLANYGYTF
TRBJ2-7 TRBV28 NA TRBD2 CASSYISGRTNYEQYF
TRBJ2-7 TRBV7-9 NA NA CASSLSRGPHEQYF
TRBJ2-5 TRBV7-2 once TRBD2 CASSLIGTSGRETQYF
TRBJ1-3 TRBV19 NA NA CASTRGFSGNTIYF
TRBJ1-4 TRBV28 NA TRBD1 CASRPGTDNEKLFF
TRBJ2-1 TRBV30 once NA CAWGDTASYNEQFF
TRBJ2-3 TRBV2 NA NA CASVVGTDTQYF
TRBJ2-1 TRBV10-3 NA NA CAIRASGVVNEQFF
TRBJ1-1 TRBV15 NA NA CATSGGDSARTEAFF
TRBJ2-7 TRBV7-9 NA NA CASSLEVMGEQYF
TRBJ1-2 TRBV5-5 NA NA CASSLPGARGYTF
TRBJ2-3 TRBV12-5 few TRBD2 CASGLEGLAADTQYF
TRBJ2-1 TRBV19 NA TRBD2 CASRYSGHEQFF
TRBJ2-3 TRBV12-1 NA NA CASSFDGPEPARDTQYF
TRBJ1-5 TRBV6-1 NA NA CASSDYRVGQPQHF
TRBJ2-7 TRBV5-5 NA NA CASSLNQGTGEQYF